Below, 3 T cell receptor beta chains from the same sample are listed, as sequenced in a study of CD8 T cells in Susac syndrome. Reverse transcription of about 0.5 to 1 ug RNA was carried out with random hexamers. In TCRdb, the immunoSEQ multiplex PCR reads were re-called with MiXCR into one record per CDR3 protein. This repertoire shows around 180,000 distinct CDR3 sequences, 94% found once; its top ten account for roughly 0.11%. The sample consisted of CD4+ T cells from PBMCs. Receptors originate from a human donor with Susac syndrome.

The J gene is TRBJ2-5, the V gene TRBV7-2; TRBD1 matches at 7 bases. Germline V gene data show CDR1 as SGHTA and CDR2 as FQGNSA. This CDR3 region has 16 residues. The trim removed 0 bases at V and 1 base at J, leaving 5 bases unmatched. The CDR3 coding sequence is TGTGCCAGCAGCTTAGCGCGGGCAGGGGGCCAAGAGACCCAGTACTTC. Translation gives CASSLARAGGQETQYF.

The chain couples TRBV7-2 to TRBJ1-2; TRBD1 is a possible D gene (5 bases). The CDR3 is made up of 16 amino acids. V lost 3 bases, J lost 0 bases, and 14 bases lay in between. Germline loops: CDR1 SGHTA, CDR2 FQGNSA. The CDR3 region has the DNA TGTGCCAGCAGCTTCGCGGGACGGAAAGCTAACTATGGCTACACCTTC. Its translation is CASSFAGRKANYGYTF.

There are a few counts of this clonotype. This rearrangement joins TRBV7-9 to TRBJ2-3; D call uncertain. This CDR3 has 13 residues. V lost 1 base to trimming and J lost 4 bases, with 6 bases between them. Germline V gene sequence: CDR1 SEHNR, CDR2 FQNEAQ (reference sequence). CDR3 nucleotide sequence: TGTGCCAGCAGCTTAGGTTCCGCAGATACGCAGTATTTT. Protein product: CASSLGSADTQYF.